This T cell receptor (beta chain) was captured in a study of cytomegalovirus exposure and HLA in healthy donors. Notes on the study in general: The authors listed over 150 TCR beta chains as cytomegalovirus-associated.

Of note for this clone: Antigen unknown.

PCR primers comprised 60 Vbeta and 13 Jbeta primers. Clones were sequenced by immunoSEQ multiplex PCR, and TCRdb holds only the in-frame ones, with some missing. The profile shows around 37,000 clones, over 70% of them singletons. This CDR3 has 20 amino acids. The V gene's germline CDR1 is MGHRA and CDR2 YSYEKL. J gave up 5 bases and V 1 base, and 20 bases lay outside the gene matches. Healthy individuals who donated bone marrow served as the donors. The gene calls are TRBV4-1 and TRBJ2-4; 7 bases map to TRBD1. Material for sequencing was PBMCs. This TCR came from a man aged 25 to 45 in good health and CMV-seronegative. The CDR3 here is CASSQVGVGRGGQSENIQYF. As DNA, the CDR3 is TGCGCCAGCAGCCAAGTTGGGGTAGGGAGAGGGGGCCAATCGGAAAACATTCAGTACTTC.